A selection of T cell receptor beta chains follows, all from one sample in a study of response to subunit inactivated influenza vaccine. TCRdb redid the calling of the RT-PCR reads with MiXCR, one entry per CDR3 protein. The data show some 500,000 distinct CDR3 sequences, with 10% to 15% seen just once and about 12% held by the top ten. The sequenced sample was PBMCs from blood, obtained 40 to 50 days after vaccination. The receptors shown here come from a man in his fifties who received an inactivated influenza vaccine. Both conserved end residues are part of each CDR3. The order of the fields is CDR3 DNA, CDR3 protein, D gene, clone size, J gene, V gene. A D gene is named only where the DNA matches it firmly. Expanded clones get a size class; other rows say once, few or many, or leave the size out.

CDR3nt: TGTGCCAGCAGATCCGGGACAGGGCAAGAGACCCAGTACTTC
CDR3aa: CASRSGTGQETQYF
d_gene: TRBD1
abundance: .
j_gene: TRBJ2-5
v_gene: TRBV2

CDR3nt: TGTGCCAGCAGCCCCCGGGGGGGCGATAACACTGAAGCTTTCTTT
CDR3aa: CASSPRGGDNTEAFF
d_gene: .
abundance: .
j_gene: TRBJ1-1
v_gene: TRBV7-2

CDR3nt: TGTGCCAGCAGCTTGCCAGGGGGCCGTCAGCCCCAGCATTTT
CDR3aa: CASSLPGGRQPQHF
d_gene: TRBD1
abundance: .
j_gene: TRBJ1-5
v_gene: TRBV7-9

CDR3nt: TGTGCCATCAGTGACCTGGGACAGCAGACCTACGAGCAGTACTTC
CDR3aa: CAISDLGQQTYEQYF
d_gene: TRBD1
abundance: .
j_gene: TRBJ2-7
v_gene: TRBV10-3

CDR3nt: TGTGCCAGCAGCTTCCTGAGGGGAGCCACCTACGAGCAGTACTTC
CDR3aa: CASSFLRGATYEQYF
d_gene: .
abundance: .
j_gene: TRBJ2-7
v_gene: TRBV13

CDR3nt: TGCGCCAGCAGCCAGGCCACATCGTCCTACGAGCAGTACTTC
CDR3aa: CASSQATSSYEQYF
d_gene: .
abundance: many
j_gene: TRBJ2-7
v_gene: TRBV4-3

CDR3nt: TGTGCCATCAGTGAATTTGGCGGAGGGCAAGAGACCCAGTACTTC
CDR3aa: CAISEFGGGQETQYF
d_gene: .
abundance: few
j_gene: TRBJ2-5
v_gene: TRBV10-3

CDR3nt: TGTGCCAGCAGTTACCGGGCCTCCGCAGATACGCAGTATTTT
CDR3aa: CASSYRASADTQYF
d_gene: .
abundance: .
j_gene: TRBJ2-3
v_gene: TRBV6-2/TRBV6-3

CDR3nt: TGTGCCAGCAGTTTTCGGGCAGCGTACCAAGAGACCCAGTACTTC
CDR3aa: CASSFRAAYQETQYF
d_gene: .
abundance: many
j_gene: TRBJ2-5
v_gene: TRBV6-5

CDR3nt: TGTGCCAGCAGCAAGGACAGGGTCGTAGGTCAGCCCCAGCATTTT
CDR3aa: CASSKDRVVGQPQHF
d_gene: TRBD1
abundance: .
j_gene: TRBJ1-5
v_gene: TRBV6-1

CDR3nt: TGTGCCAGCAGTTTCCCGGATGGGCTAGCGGGAACAGATACGCAGTATTTT
CDR3aa: CASSFPDGLAGTDTQYF
d_gene: TRBD2
abundance: .
j_gene: TRBJ2-3
v_gene: TRBV28

CDR3nt: TGCGCCAGCAGCTTGAACTGGCTGACAGAGCAGTTCTTC
CDR3aa: CASSLNWLTEQFF
d_gene: .
abundance: .
j_gene: TRBJ2-1
v_gene: TRBV5-1

CDR3nt: TGTGCCAGCTCGCGTCGGACAGGGGACACCGGGGAGCTGTTTTTT
CDR3aa: CASSRRTGDTGELFF
d_gene: TRBD1
abundance: few
j_gene: TRBJ2-2
v_gene: TRBV18

CDR3nt: TGCAGCGTTGCCCTTGGGACTAGCAATCAGCCCCAGCATTTT
CDR3aa: CSVALGTSNQPQHF
d_gene: .
abundance: many
j_gene: TRBJ1-5
v_gene: TRBV29-1

CDR3nt: TGCGCCAGCAGCCAAGATTTCAGCGGGAGGCCCGATGAGCAGTTCTTC
CDR3aa: CASSQDFSGRPDEQFF
d_gene: TRBD2
abundance: few
j_gene: TRBJ2-1
v_gene: TRBV4-3

CDR3nt: TGCAGCGTCGCTAGGGACAGGGCGGAAAAACTGTTTTTT
CDR3aa: CSVARDRAEKLFF
d_gene: TRBD1
abundance: .
j_gene: TRBJ1-4
v_gene: TRBV29-1

CDR3nt: TGTGCCAGCAGTTTAGAGGACTACGAGCAGTACTTC
CDR3aa: CASSLEDYEQYF
d_gene: .
abundance: many
j_gene: TRBJ2-7
v_gene: TRBV12-3/TRBV12-4

CDR3nt: TGTGCCAGCAGTTTTCGGAGAGGGGTTTATAATGAAAAACTGTTTTTT
CDR3aa: CASSFRRGVYNEKLFF
d_gene: .
abundance: many
j_gene: TRBJ1-4
v_gene: TRBV12-3/TRBV12-4

CDR3nt: TGTGCCAGCAGCCCCTGGACAGGGAGCGACGAGCAGTACTTC
CDR3aa: CASSPWTGSDEQYF
d_gene: TRBD1
abundance: many
j_gene: TRBJ2-7
v_gene: TRBV7-2

CDR3nt: TGTGCCAGCAGCTTTCGGGGGGGCAGTTCCGATGAGCAGTTCTTC
CDR3aa: CASSFRGGSSDEQFF
d_gene: TRBD2
abundance: few
j_gene: TRBJ2-1
v_gene: TRBV5-6

CDR3nt: TGTGCCAGCAGTCCAACCATGGGAGGCCTTTCCAATGAGCCGTTCTTC
CDR3aa: CASSPTMGGLSNEPFF
d_gene: .
abundance: .
j_gene: TRBJ2-1
v_gene: TRBV6-1

CDR3nt: TGTGCCACCAGTGACCCCAAGACAGATACGCAGTATTTT
CDR3aa: CATSDPKTDTQYF
d_gene: .
abundance: few
j_gene: TRBJ2-3
v_gene: TRBV24-1

CDR3nt: TGTGCCAGCAGTACAGTAGCGGGCCCGGTTTGGAATGAGCAGTTCTTC
CDR3aa: CASSTVAGPVWNEQFF
d_gene: TRBD2
abundance: .
j_gene: TRBJ2-1
v_gene: TRBV28

CDR3nt: TGTGCCAGCAGCTCCCTGGGCGGGAGGCGCGAGGGGCAGTACTTC
CDR3aa: CASSSLGGRREGQYF
d_gene: TRBD2
abundance: .
j_gene: TRBJ2-7
v_gene: TRBV7-2

CDR3nt: TGCAGTGCTAGAGGTCCCTTTAGCAATCAGCCCCAGCATTTT
CDR3aa: CSARGPFSNQPQHF
d_gene: .
abundance: many
j_gene: TRBJ1-5
v_gene: TRBV20-1

CDR3nt: TGTGCCAGCAGTGCCGGGACAGGGGGCCTTTACGAGCAGTACTTC
CDR3aa: CASSAGTGGLYEQYF
d_gene: TRBD1
abundance: many
j_gene: TRBJ2-7
v_gene: TRBV6-1

CDR3nt: TGTGCCAGCGGGACAGCCCTTTATAATTCACCCCTCCACTTT
CDR3aa: CASGTALYNSPLHF
d_gene: TRBD1
abundance: few
j_gene: TRBJ1-6
v_gene: TRBV6-1

CDR3nt: TGTGCCAGCAGTTCGCCGGGACTAGATCTGCATGAGCAGTTCTTC
CDR3aa: CASSSPGLDLHEQFF
d_gene: TRBD2
abundance: .
j_gene: TRBJ2-1
v_gene: TRBV6-5

CDR3nt: TGTGCCAGCAGCCTAACCTGGGGGGGAGATCAGCCCCAGCATTTT
CDR3aa: CASSLTWGGDQPQHF
d_gene: .
abundance: few
j_gene: TRBJ1-5
v_gene: TRBV12-3/TRBV12-4

CDR3nt: TGCGCCAGCAGCCAAGCCCGAGGACAGGGCCAAGAGACCCAGTACTTC
CDR3aa: CASSQARGQGQETQYF
d_gene: TRBD1
abundance: .
j_gene: TRBJ2-5
v_gene: TRBV4-3

CDR3nt: TGTGCCAGCAGCTTACACACTGTCGTTTCCGATTTTAGAGGGGAGCAGTACTTC
CDR3aa: CASSLHTVVSDFRGEQYF
d_gene: .
abundance: .
j_gene: TRBJ2-7
v_gene: TRBV11-2

CDR3nt: TGTGCCAGCAGGCGAGGACAGGGGGCTGTCTACAATGAGCAGTTCTTC
CDR3aa: CASRRGQGAVYNEQFF
d_gene: TRBD1
abundance: many
j_gene: TRBJ2-1
v_gene: TRBV28

CDR3nt: TGCGCCAGCAAACTCAGGGACGGAACTAACTATGGCTACACCTTC
CDR3aa: CASKLRDGTNYGYTF
d_gene: .
abundance: few
j_gene: TRBJ1-2
v_gene: TRBV5-1

CDR3nt: TGTGCCATCAGTGAGCGGGTCTTCCAAGAGACCCAGTACTTC
CDR3aa: CAISERVFQETQYF
d_gene: .
abundance: .
j_gene: TRBJ2-5
v_gene: TRBV10-3

CDR3nt: TGTGCCAGCAGCGACCGTAGCAAACCATGGGAGACCCAGTACTTC
CDR3aa: CASSDRSKPWETQYF
d_gene: .
abundance: .
j_gene: TRBJ2-5
v_gene: TRBV11-2

CDR3nt: TGCGCCAGCAGCCAAGACCGGAGGGGGGGCCCAAGCAATCAGCCCCAGCATTTT
CDR3aa: CASSQDRRGGPSNQPQHF
d_gene: .
abundance: .
j_gene: TRBJ1-5
v_gene: TRBV4-3

CDR3nt: TGTGCCAGCAGCCAAGATCGCCGTAACCTACAAGAAGGGCCCCCCGGGCATGAGCAGTTCTTC
CDR3aa: CASSQDRRNLQEGPPGHEQFF
d_gene: .
abundance: .
j_gene: TRBJ2-1
v_gene: TRBV3-1

CDR3nt: TGTGCCAGCAGGAGCCGACAGATCAGGCGGGTCTATGGCTACACCTTC
CDR3aa: CASRSRQIRRVYGYTF
d_gene: .
abundance: .
j_gene: TRBJ1-2
v_gene: TRBV6-2/TRBV6-3

CDR3nt: TGCGCCAGCAGCCAACTCCCCCGGACGAACACCGGGGAGCTGTTTTTT
CDR3aa: CASSQLPRTNTGELFF
d_gene: .
abundance: many
j_gene: TRBJ2-2
v_gene: TRBV4-1

CDR3nt: TGCAGCGTTGTCCGTGCCGGGGAGCTGTTTTTT
CDR3aa: CSVVRAGELFF
d_gene: .
abundance: .
j_gene: TRBJ2-2
v_gene: TRBV29-1

CDR3nt: TGTGCCAGCAGCTTGGGACAGGGGGCAATCGGGGAGCTGTTTTTT
CDR3aa: CASSLGQGAIGELFF
d_gene: TRBD1
abundance: .
j_gene: TRBJ2-2
v_gene: TRBV5-5

CDR3nt: TGTGCCAGCAGTGAAGTTGAGAGCTCCTACGAGCAGTACTTC
CDR3aa: CASSEVESSYEQYF
d_gene: .
abundance: .
j_gene: TRBJ2-7
v_gene: TRBV2